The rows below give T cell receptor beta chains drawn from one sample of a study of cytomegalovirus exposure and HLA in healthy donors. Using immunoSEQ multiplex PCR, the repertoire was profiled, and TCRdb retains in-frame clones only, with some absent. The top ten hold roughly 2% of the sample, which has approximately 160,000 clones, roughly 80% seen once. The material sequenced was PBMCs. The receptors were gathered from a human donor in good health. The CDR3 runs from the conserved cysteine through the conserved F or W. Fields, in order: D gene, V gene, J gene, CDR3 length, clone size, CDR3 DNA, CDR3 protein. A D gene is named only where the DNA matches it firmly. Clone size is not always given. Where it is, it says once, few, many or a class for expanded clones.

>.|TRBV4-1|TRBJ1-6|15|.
TGCGCCAGCAGCCAGCACCGAAAGGGGGATTCACCCCTCCACTTT
CASSQHRKGDSPLHF
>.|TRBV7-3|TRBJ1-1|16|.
TGTGCCAGCAGCTTACGGGGGGGGAGGGGGAACACTGAAGCTTTCTTT
CASSLRGGRGNTEAFF
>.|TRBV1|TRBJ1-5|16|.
TGCACCAGCAGCCAAGAATCCACAAGACTTAATCAGCCCCAGCATTTT
CTSSQESTRLNQPQHF
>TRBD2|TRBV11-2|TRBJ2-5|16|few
TGTGCCAGCAGCGACGCCCCTAGCGGGGCGGGGGAGACCCAGTACTTC
CASSDAPSGAGETQYF
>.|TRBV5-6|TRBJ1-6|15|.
TGTGCCAGCAGCCCTCTTCGTTCGGGTACTGTACCCCTCCACTTT
CASSPLRSGTVPLHF
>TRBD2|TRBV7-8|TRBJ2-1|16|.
TGTGCCAGCAGCTTAGGTCCCCGGACTAGCGGTAATGAGCAGTTCTTC
CASSLGPRTSGNEQFF
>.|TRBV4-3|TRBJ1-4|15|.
TGCGCCAGCAGCCATGACCTTGGAGGGGATGAAAAACTGTTTTTT
CASSHDLGGDEKLFF
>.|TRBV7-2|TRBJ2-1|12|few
TGTGCCAGCAGCTTCAGGGGCGATGAGCAGTTCTTC
CASSFRGDEQFF
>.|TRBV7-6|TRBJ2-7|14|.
TGTGCCAGCATGTTGTTCGAGTTCTCCTACGAGCAGTACTTC
CASMLFEFSYEQYF
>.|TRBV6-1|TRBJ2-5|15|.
TGTGCCACCACCTCCAGGCTGGGGCCTACGGAGACCCAGTACTTC
CATTSRLGPTETQYF
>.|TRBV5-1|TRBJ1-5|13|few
TGCGCCAGCAGCTTGCAGAGCAATCAGCCCCAGCATTTT
CASSLQSNQPQHF
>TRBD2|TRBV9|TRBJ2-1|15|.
TGTGCCAGCAGCGTAGCGGGGGGGCCTAACAATGAGCAGTTCTTC
CASSVAGGPNNEQFF
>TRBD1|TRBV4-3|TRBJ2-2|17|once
TGCGCCAGCAGCCTGGGACAGAGAAAAGCGAACACCGGGGAGCTGTTTTTT
CASSLGQRKANTGELFF
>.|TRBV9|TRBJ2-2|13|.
TGTGCCAGCAGCGCTAGTGGCACCGGGGAGCTGTTTTTT
CASSASGTGELFF
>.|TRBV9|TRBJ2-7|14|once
TGTGCCAGCAGCGTCGGCGGGGAAACCTACGAGCAGTACTTC
CASSVGGETYEQYF
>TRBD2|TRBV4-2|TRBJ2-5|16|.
TGTGCCAGCAGCTTTCTAGCGGGGGGCCGGAGGGAGACCCAGTACTTC
CASSFLAGGRRETQYF
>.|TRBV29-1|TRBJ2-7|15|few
TGCAGCGTTGCTGGGCAGGGAAGCCTCTCCTACGAGCAGTACTTC
CSVAGQGSLSYEQYF